The entry that follows covers one T cell receptor (beta chain) sequence. Antigen specificity is unknown. This specimen belongs to a study of cytomegalovirus exposure and HLA in healthy donors. The germline gives CDR1 SGHTA, CDR2 FQGNSA. The CDR3 runs to 13 residues. Donors counted as nominally healthy when sampled, yet unrecorded immune exposures were likely. The PCR ran on 60 Vbeta and 13 Jbeta primers. As handled by the study authors: An analysis that came later counted approximately 76 million unique TCR beta chains, approximately 10 million shared. Data came from immunoSEQ multiplex PCR; TCRdb stores just in-frame clones and leaves some out. V and J calls plus clone size are reproduced from that table; the DNA served to infer D and trimming. This table has 65,000 to 85,000 clones, 10% appearing once. Study-wide results and limits: Reports credit the classifier with highly specific, highly sensitive diagnosis of cytomegalovirus status. A later analysis by the authors found several of the most significant clusters apparently linked to common viral pathogens.

The chain uses TRBV7-2 and TRBJ2-5, with 7 bases matching TRBD2. The J call is uncertain, as TRBJ2-7 better fits the DNA end. The sequenced sample was PBMCs. The receptor comes from a man in his sixties in good health and CMV-seropositive. The CDR3 is CASSASGPYEQYF. In DNA, the CDR3 is TGTGCCAGCAGCGCTAGCGGCCCCTACGAGCAGTACTTC.